This T cell receptor beta chain was identified during a study of blood T cell repertoires in COVID-19. Clones were sequenced by immunoSEQ multiplex PCR, and TCRdb holds only the in-frame ones, with some missing. Of 42,000 or so clones listed, roughly four fifths are singletons. This CDR3 spans 15 amino acids. V lost 1 base and J lost 1; bases outside the gene matches: 0. Germline CDR1 and CDR2: SGHVS and FNYEAQ. The sample consisted of peripheral blood. This receptor was obtained from a man aged 35 to 55 with active or convalescent COVID-19. This chain joins TRBV7-6 and TRBJ2-2; 7 nucleotides line up with TRBD1. CDR3 protein: CASSLGQGNTGELFF. DNA of the CDR3: TGTGCCAGCAGCTTAGGACAGGGGAACACCGGGGAGCTGTTTTTT.